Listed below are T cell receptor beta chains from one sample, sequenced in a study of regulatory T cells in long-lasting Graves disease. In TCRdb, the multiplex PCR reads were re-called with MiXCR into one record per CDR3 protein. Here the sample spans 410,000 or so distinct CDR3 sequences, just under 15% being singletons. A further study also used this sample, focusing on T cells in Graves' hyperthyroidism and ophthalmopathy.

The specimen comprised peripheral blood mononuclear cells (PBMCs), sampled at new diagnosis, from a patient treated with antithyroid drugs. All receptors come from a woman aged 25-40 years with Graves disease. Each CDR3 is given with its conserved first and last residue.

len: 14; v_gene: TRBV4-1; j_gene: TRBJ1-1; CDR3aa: CASSQPGRRWEAFF
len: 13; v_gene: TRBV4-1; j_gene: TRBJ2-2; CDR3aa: CASSRSGGGELFF
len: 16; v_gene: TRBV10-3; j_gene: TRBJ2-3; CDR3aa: CAISDRTSENTDTQYF
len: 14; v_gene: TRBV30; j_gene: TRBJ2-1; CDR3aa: CAWSARTGYNEQFF
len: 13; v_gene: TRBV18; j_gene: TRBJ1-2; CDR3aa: CASSRDRGHGYTF
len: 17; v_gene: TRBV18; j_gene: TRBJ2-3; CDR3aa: CASSPNGQTKTTDTQYF
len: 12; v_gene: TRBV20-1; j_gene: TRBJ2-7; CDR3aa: CSARRGSYEQYF
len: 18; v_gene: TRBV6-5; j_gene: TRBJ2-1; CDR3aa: CASSYGSERLAVYNEQFF
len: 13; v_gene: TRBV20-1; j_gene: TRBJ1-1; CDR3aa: CSAREGMNTEAFF
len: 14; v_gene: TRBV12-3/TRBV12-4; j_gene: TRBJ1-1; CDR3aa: CASSPREVNTEAFF
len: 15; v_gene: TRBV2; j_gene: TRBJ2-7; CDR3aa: CASSEYASSLYEQYF
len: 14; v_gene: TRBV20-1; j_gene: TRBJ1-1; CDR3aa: CSARDGVMNTEAFF
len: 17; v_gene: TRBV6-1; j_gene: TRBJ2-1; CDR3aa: CASSKDRDRGRFGEQLF
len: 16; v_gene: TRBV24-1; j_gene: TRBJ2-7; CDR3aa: CATRAQGTTISYEQYF
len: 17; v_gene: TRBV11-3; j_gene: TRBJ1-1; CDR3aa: CASSLDRPLRGNTEAFF
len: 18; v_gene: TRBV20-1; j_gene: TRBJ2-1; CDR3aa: CSATPPHSAVTYYNEQFF
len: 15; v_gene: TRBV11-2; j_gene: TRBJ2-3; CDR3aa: CASSLEGLAAHTQYF
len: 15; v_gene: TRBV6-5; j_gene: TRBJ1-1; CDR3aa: CPSSYSKATEDEAFF
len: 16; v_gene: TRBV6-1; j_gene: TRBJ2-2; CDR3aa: CASSRPIWKNTGELFF
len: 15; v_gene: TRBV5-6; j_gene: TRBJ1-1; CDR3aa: CASSLAGGPNTEAFF
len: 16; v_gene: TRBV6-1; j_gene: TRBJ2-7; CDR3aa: CASRRTSGGTTDEQYF
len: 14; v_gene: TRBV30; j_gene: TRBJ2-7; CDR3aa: CASVGREHSYEQCF
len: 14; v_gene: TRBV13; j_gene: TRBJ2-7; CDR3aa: CASSLRSRRDEQYF
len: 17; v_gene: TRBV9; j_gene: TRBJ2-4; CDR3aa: CASSVGSGTGGSGIQYF
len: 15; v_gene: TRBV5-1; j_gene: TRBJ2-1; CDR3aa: CAKGLAGGSHNEQFF
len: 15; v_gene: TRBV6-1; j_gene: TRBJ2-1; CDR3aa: CASAVAGVPFNEQFF
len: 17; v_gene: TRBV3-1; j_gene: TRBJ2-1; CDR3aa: CASSQGVMREVGNEQFF
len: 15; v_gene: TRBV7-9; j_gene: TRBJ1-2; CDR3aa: CASSLEQGLNYGYTF
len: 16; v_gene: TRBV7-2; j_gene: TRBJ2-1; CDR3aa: CASSPSRARSYNEQFF
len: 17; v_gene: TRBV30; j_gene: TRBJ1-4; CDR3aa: CACLNLARGSTNEKLFF
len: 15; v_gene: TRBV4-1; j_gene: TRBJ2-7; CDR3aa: CASSSPEGRVVEQYF
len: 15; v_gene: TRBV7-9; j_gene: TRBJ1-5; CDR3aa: CASSPDRNRGQPQHF
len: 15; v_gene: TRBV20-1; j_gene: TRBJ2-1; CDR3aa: CSARDMSSDYNEQFF
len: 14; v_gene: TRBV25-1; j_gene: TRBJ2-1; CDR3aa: CASSKAGAKDEQFF
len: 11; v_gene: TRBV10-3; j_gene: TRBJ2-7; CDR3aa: CAISPDREQYF
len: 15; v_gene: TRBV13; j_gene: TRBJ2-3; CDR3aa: CASSPPAGTTDTQYF
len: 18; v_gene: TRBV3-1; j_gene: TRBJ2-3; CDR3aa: CASTLRGGRAWGTDTQYF
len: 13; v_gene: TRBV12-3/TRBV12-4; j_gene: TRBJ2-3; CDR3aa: CASSLWRADTQYF
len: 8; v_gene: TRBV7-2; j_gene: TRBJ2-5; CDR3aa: CASSSALF
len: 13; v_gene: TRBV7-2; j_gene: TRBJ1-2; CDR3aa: CASSPTGRGGYTF
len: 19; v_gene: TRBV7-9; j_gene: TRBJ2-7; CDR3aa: CASSLPRTRTSGSWDEQYF
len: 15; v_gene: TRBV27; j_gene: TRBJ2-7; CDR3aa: CATKPLGQPGYEQYF
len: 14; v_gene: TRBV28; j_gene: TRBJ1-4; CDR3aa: CASSPGTFHEKLFF
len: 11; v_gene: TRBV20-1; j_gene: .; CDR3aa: CSAVRGETQYF
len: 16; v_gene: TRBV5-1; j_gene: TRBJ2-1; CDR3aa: CASSRAGQGPYNEQFF
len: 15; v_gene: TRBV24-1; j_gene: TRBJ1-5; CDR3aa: CATSDGRQGEQPQHF
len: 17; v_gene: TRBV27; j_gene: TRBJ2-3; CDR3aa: CASSSGERTQHADTQYF
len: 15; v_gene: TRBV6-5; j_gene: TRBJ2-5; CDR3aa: CASSYEAGGTETQYF
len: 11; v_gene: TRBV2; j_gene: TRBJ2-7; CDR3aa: CASRGGSEQYF
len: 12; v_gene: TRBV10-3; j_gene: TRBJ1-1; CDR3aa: CAISESLTEAFF
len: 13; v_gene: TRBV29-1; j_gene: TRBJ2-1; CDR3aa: CSVGRANTNEQFF
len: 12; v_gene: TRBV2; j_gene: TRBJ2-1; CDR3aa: CASQNDYNEQFF
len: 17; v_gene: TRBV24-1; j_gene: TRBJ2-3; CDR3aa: CATSDPSGTGPRGTQYF
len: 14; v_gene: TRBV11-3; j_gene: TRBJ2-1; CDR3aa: CASSLGLAGRAQFF